Sequencing of this T cell receptor beta chain was carried out in a study of blood T cell repertoires in COVID-19. The length of the CDR3 is 15 residues. From germline, CDR1 is LNHDA and CDR2 SQIVND (reference sequence). Trimming shortened V by 1 base and J by 3 bases, and 12 bases separated the two germline ends. Clones were sequenced by immunoSEQ multiplex PCR, and TCRdb holds only the in-frame ones, with some missing. The sample gives around 190,000 clones, around three quarters of which show up once; roughly 17% is in the top ten. This chain joins TRBV19 and TRBJ1-1; a weak D match, TRBD1 (6 bases). The sample was PBMCs or T cells enriched from blood (not recorded which). This TCR derives from a woman aged 45-60 years with acute COVID-19. The CDR3 DNA reads as TGTGCCAGTAGTATAGGCGGGGGCCAATACACTGAAGCTTTCTTT. Translating gives CASSIGGGQYTEAFF.